This T cell receptor beta chain was found in a study of regulatory T cells in long-lasting Graves disease. Arm-PCR of CDR3 regions and iRepertoire HTBI primers were used to build TCR beta libraries. In the study's own analysis: Sample data revealed some 58 TRBV and over twelve TRBJ segments. TCRdb re-called the multiplex PCR reads with MiXCR, one entry per CDR3 protein. The V and J calls were not made by the authors but by TCRdb's processing. The repertoire includes about 350,000 distinct CDR3 sequences, about 17% of them detected once, and 20% sits in the top ten. This clonotype has just a few counts. Noted time point: newly diagnosed GD, antithyroid drugs for less than 3 months. PBMC-derived RNA was used for the TCR library. These data were also reused for a study on T cells in Graves' hyperthyroidism and ophthalmopathy.

The input for sequencing was peripheral blood mononuclear cells (PBMCs), taken at new diagnosis, from a patient treated with antithyroid drugs. The sequence derives from a woman under 30 with Graves disease.

The CDR3 here is CASSFRTQNTGELFF. For the CDR3, the DNA is TGTGCCAGCTCCTTCAGGACACAGAACACCGGGGAGCTGTTTTTT. The chain combines TRBV18 with TRBJ2-2, with a tentative D call TRBD1 (5 bases). The V and J ends lost 6 bases and 1 base respectively, with 12 bases between them. This CDR3 contains 15 residues. Germline V gene data show CDR1 as KGHSH and CDR2 as LQKENI.